The 30 T cell receptor beta chains given below trace back to one sample, sequenced in a study of identical twins. TCRdb redid the calling of the 5' RACE reads with MiXCR, one entry per CDR3 protein. The sample has some 600,000 distinct CDR3 sequences, just over 7% seen once; the top ten hold around 1.6%. This sample also appeared in a second study, on yellow fever vaccine responses in identical twins.

Sequencing was performed on PBMCs. The receptors here all came from a woman aged 18-29 years in good health.

The chain carries TRBV20-1 and TRBJ2-7; no reliable D call. The germline CDR1 and CDR2 sequences are DFQATT and SNEGSKA (reference sequence). V dropped 0 bases and J dropped 3 bases, with 18 bases sitting between them. The CDR3 length is 16 residues. CDR3: CSARDPARQTNYEQYV. The DNA for the CDR3 is TGCAGTGCTAGAGATCCGGCCCGTCAGACCAACTACGAGCAGTACGTC.

The rearrangement uses TRBV3-1 and TRBJ2-5, with D possibly being TRBD1 or TRBD2 (6 bases each). Germline CDR1 is LGHDT and CDR2 is YNNKEL (reference sequence). This CDR3 is built from 16 residues. The germline V and J ends were trimmed by 4 bases and 7 bases, with 22 bases remaining between them. CDR3 in amino acids: CASSRQAGPGGGTQYF. In DNA form, the CDR3 reads TGTGCCAGCAGCCGACAGGCGGGGCCCGGTGGAGGGACCCAGTACTTC.

This clonotype was seen only a few times. This chain uses TRBV3-1 with TRBJ1-5; D is perhaps TRBD1 (5 bases). The germline V and J ends were trimmed by 0 bases and 2 bases, with 8 bases remaining between them. The CDR3 runs to 15 residues. Germline V gene data show CDR1 as LGHDT and CDR2 as YNNKEL (reference sequence). CDR3 bases: TGTGCCAGCAGCCAAGACCCCAGGGGCAATCAGCCCCAGCATTTT. Protein sequence: CASSQDPRGNQPQHF.

This clonotype was recorded a few times. The chain recombines TRBV7-7 with TRBJ1-2; 10 nucleotides match TRBD1. The junction had 7 bases not matched to a gene; V was cut back by 6 bases and J by 6 bases. Germline-derived CDR1 and CDR2 are SSHAT and FNYEAQ (reference sequence). The CDR3 extends over 14 amino acids. CDR3 sequence: CASSKTGTGDGYTF. The DNA of the CDR3 is TGTGCCAGCAGTAAAACCGGGACAGGGGATGGCTACACCTTC.

This clonotype was seen many times. The chain couples TRBV11-3 to TRBJ2-3; the D is unclear. The CDR3 is made up of 17 amino acids. V was trimmed by 0 bases and J by 5 bases, leaving 18 bases between them. Germline values: CDR1 SGHNT, CDR2 YENEEA. As DNA, the CDR3 is TGTGCCAGCAGCTTAGATACCGAGCGACTCATACGAGATACGCAGTATTTT. This translates into CASSLDTERLIRDTQYF.

This clonotype was seen ten or more times. The CDR3 coding sequence is TGCGCCAGCAGCTTGGCTGGGTTGGCAGATACGCAGTATTTT. It is translated as CASSLAGLADTQYF. The V call is TRBV5-1, the J call TRBJ2-3; D is unclear. There are 14 residues in the CDR3. V lost 0 bases and J lost 4, with 9 bases in between. From germline, CDR1 is SGHRS and CDR2 YFSETQ.

The table lists this clonotype with a few counts. The J gene is TRBJ1-1, the V gene TRBV18, with a weak D call TRBD1 (5 bases). The ends were cut back, 0 bases at V and 1 base at J, with 12 bases in the middle. CDR1 and CDR2 (germline): KGHSH, LQKENI. The CDR3 sequence is 16 residues long. CDR3 nucleotide sequence: TGTGCCAGCTCACCACCTTCGACAGCTCGGAACACTGAAGCTTTCTTT. Its protein product is CASSPPSTARNTEAFF. Full variable domain (missing parts from reference TRBV18 and TRBJ1-1): NAGVMQNPRHLVRRRGQEARLRCSPMKGHSHVYWYRQLPEEGLKFMVYLQKENIIDESGMPKERFSAEFPKEGPSILRIQQVVRGDSAAYFCASSPPSTARNTEAFFGQGTRLTVV.

V usage is TRBV4-1 and J usage is TRBJ2-3; unclear D gene. The germline V and J ends were trimmed by 0 bases and 1 base, with 11 bases remaining between them. The germline V gene has CDR1 MGHRA and CDR2 YSYEKL. The CDR3 has 16 amino acids. The CDR3 region has the DNA TGCGCCAGCAGCCAAGATATTTTCCGGGGCACAGATACGCAGTATTTT. This codes for CASSQDIFRGTDTQYF.

The CDR3 DNA reads TGTGCCAGCAGCAAGGGACTAGTTGCCGAACGCACAGATACGCAGTATTTT. Amino acids: CASSKGLVAERTDTQYF. The chain uses TRBV9 and TRBJ2-3; 8 bases map to TRBD2. Germline CDR1 and CDR2: SGDLS and YYNGEE. The CDR3 sequence is 17 residues long. The V and J ends lost 4 bases and 1 base, in that order; junction bases with no gene match: 11. The whole variable domain, remainder taken from reference TRBV9 and TRBJ2-3, is DSGVTQTPKHLITATGQRVTLRCSPRSGDLSVYWYQQSLDQGLQFLIQYYNGEERAKGNILERFSAQQFPDLHSELNLSSLELGDSALYFCASSKGLVAERTDTQYFGPGTRLTVL.

The rearrangement uses TRBV20-1 and TRBJ1-1, with D possibly matching TRBD1 (5 bases). Germline V gene lookup returns CDR1 DFQATT and CDR2 SNEGSKA (reference sequence). Trimming took 4 bases from V and 3 from J, leaving 18 bases between them. This CDR3 is built from 15 residues. The CDR3 region is CSAISPKSGDTEAFF. CDR3 DNA sequence: TGCAGTGCTATATCCCCCAAATCGGGGGACACTGAAGCTTTCTTT.

This clonotype has more than one count but fewer than ten. This sequence joins TRBV3-1 and TRBJ2-5; 7 positions agree with TRBD2. V dropped 0 bases and J dropped 9; count of bases not matched to a gene: 1. In germline, CDR1 is LGHDT, CDR2 YNNKEL (reference sequence). The CDR3 has 12 residues. CDR3 protein: CASSQEGGAQYF. The CDR3 nucleotides are TGTGCCAGCAGCCAAGAGGGGGGGGCCCAGTACTTC.

The gene calls are TRBV5-1 and TRBJ2-4, with 10 bases fitting TRBD1. With V trimmed by 3 bases and J by 8 bases, 5 bases remained unmatched. Per the germline V gene, CDR1 is SGHRS and CDR2 is YFSETQ. This CDR3 contains 14 residues. CDR3 nucleotides: TGCGCCAGCAGCTCCGGACAGGGGGGTGACATTCAGTACTTC. Its translation is CASSSGQGGDIQYF.

This clonotype was counted at least ten times. The chain combines TRBV27 with TRBJ2-1, with TRBD2 matching 10 bases. V dropped 5 bases and J dropped 2; count of bases not matched to a gene: 6. The CDR3 has 16 residues. Per germline, CDR1 MNHEY and CDR2 SMNVEV (reference sequence). The CDR3 bases are TGTGCCAGCAGTCCAGGGACTAGCGTAGCCTACAATGAGCAGTTCTTC. Translating it yields CASSPGTSVAYNEQFF.

At least ten counts were recorded for this clonotype. The chain uses TRBV12-3 or TRBV12-4 and TRBJ2-2; D ambiguous. The V and J ends lost 3 bases and 4 bases respectively, with 3 bases between them. This CDR3 has 12 amino acids. DNA for the CDR3: TGTGCCAGCAGTTTGACCACCGGGGAGCTGTTTTTT. It is translated as CASSLTTGELFF.

This clonotype has more than one count but fewer than ten. The chain carries TRBV29-1 and TRBJ1-1; D ambiguous. Germline V gene lookup returns CDR1 SQVTM and CDR2 ANQGSEA. The CDR3 contains 14 residues. V lost 6 bases and J 2 bases, leaving 16 bases between the germline ends. Written as DNA, the CDR3 is TGCAGCGTCGCCGGACGTTTACTAAACACTGAAGCTTTCTTT. Its protein is CSVAGRLLNTEAFF. Drawing the rest from reference TRBV29-1 and TRBJ1-1, the complete variable domain is SAVISQKPSRDICQRGTSLTIQCQVDSQVTMMFWYRQQPGQSLTLIATANQGSEATYESGFVIDKFPISRPNLTFSTLTVSNMSPEDSSIYLCSVAGRLLNTEAFFGQGTRLTVV.

This chain uses TRBV7-9 with TRBJ1-2, with a tentative D call TRBD1 (6 bases). The ends were cut back, 7 bases at V and 6 bases at J, with 18 bases in the middle. The CDR3 length is 14 residues. Germline CDR1 is SEHNR and CDR2 is FQNEAQ (reference sequence). DNA of the CDR3: TGTGCCAGCATCTCGGCGTCGGGGGGCAATGGCTACACCTTC. This encodes CASISASGGNGYTF.

The chain employs TRBV2 and TRBJ2-3, with a weak D call TRBD2 (5 bases). V lost 7 bases and J lost 6, with 11 bases in between. The CDR3 runs to 12 residues. Germline V gene data show CDR1 as SNHLY and CDR2 as FYNNEI. The CDR3 protein is CASKGVGDTQYF. CDR3 nucleotides: TGTGCCAGCAAGGGAGTAGGGGATACGCAGTATTTT.

J is TRBJ1-5 and V is TRBV13; maybe TRBD1 (5 bases). The CDR3 has 13 residues. V was clipped by 5 bases and J by 7 bases, with 12 bases between them. Germline CDR1 and CDR2: PRHDT and FYEKMQ (reference sequence). The CDR3: CASSTGRSQPQHF. Here the CDR3 DNA reads TGTGCCAGCAGCACGGGACGGTCCCAGCCCCAGCATTTT.

This chain links TRBV5-1 with TRBJ2-1; 11 nucleotides align to TRBD2. The V and J ends lost 5 bases and 6 bases, in that order; junction bases with no gene match: 10. Germline V lookup: CDR1 SGHRS, CDR2 YFSETQ. CDR3 length equals 16 residues. CDR3 DNA sequence: TGCGCCAGCAGTGAACCCACTAGCGGGAGCATCAATGAGCAGTTCTTC. Protein product: CASSEPTSGSINEQFF.

At least ten counts were recorded for this clonotype. This rearrangement joins TRBV3-1 to TRBJ2-2, with 16 nucleotides matching TRBD2. Trimming cost V 4 bases and J 4 bases; bases outside gene matches: 9. CDR3 size: 19 residues. Per germline, CDR1 LGHDT and CDR2 YNNKEL (reference sequence). CDR3: CASSPSGLAGGPGTGELFF. The CDR3 nucleotides are TGTGCCAGCAGCCCCTCGGGACTAGCGGGAGGGCCCGGCACCGGGGAGCTGTTTTTT.

This clonotype was found many times. V is TRBV12-3 or TRBV12-4 and J is TRBJ2-3; 12 nucleotides line up with TRBD2. The V and J ends lost 4 bases and 3 bases, in that order; junction bases with no gene match: 2. This CDR3 has 15 amino acids. This chain's CDR3 is CASSSSGGGTDTQYF. The CDR3 DNA reads TGTGCCAGCAGTTCTAGCGGGGGGGGGACAGATACGCAGTATTTT.

The sample holds many counts of this clonotype. The chain has TRBV12-3 or TRBV12-4 and TRBJ2-3, with a tentative D call TRBD1 (5 bases). V shed 5 bases and J shed 4 bases, with 13 bases lying between them. The CDR3 sequence is 14 residues long. For the CDR3, the DNA is TGTGCCAGCAGTCCGAGTGGGGCCGCAGATACGCAGTATTTT. This translates into CASSPSGAADTQYF.

This clonotype has a handful of counts. The V gene is TRBV10-3, the J gene TRBJ2-5; TRBD1 is a possible D gene (6 bases). Germline V lookup: CDR1 ENHRY, CDR2 SYGVKD. This CDR3 comprises 13 residues. V lost 6 bases and J 5 bases, leaving 13 bases between the germline ends. The CDR3 region is CAISPGATETQYF. The CDR3 DNA reads TGTGCCATCAGCCCAGGGGCGACGGAGACCCAGTACTTC.

The rearrangement joins TRBV20-1 to TRBJ2-3, with D possibly called TRBD1 or TRBD2 (5 bases each). CDR1 and CDR2 from the germline V gene are DFQATT and SNEGSKA (reference sequence). Deletions cut 1 base from V and 6 bases from J, with 14 bases between. The length of the CDR3 is 14 residues. Here the CDR3 DNA reads TGCAGTGCTAGAGTCAGTGGGGGTAGGGATACGCAGTATTTT. Its translation: CSARVSGGRDTQYF.

This clonotype turned up a few times. The chain is built from TRBV28 and TRBJ2-3; 7 bases are shared with TRBD2. Trimming at V came to 2 bases and at J to 0 bases, leaving 8 bases not matched to a gene. Germline V gene sequence: CDR1 MDHEN, CDR2 SYDVKM. CDR3 length equals 17 residues. For the CDR3, the DNA is TGTGCCAGCAGTTTACCTCCGGGCGGGGGAAGCACAGATACGCAGTATTTT. Its protein product is CASSLPPGGGSTDTQYF. The full variable domain, completed using reference TRBV28 and TRBJ2-3, is DVKVTQSSRYLVKRTGEKVFLECVQDMDHENMFWYRQDPGLGLRLIYFSYDVKMKEKGDIPEGYSVSREKKERFSLILESASTNQTSMYLCASSLPPGGGSTDTQYFGPGTRLTVL.

The chain recombines TRBV27 with TRBJ2-7; 9 nucleotides align to TRBD1. Germline V gene lookup returns CDR1 MNHEY and CDR2 SMNVEV (reference sequence). CDR3 length: 15 residues. J lost 2 bases, V lost 6 bases, and 8 bases had no gene match. The CDR3 spells CASSRVGTGTYEQYF. In nucleotides, the CDR3 is TGTGCCAGCAGCCGGGTGGGGACAGGGACCTACGAGCAGTACTTC.

V and J are TRBV2 and TRBJ1-4; 8 bases fit TRBD1. Germline CDR1 SNHLY, CDR2 FYNNEI. The CDR3 contains 12 residues. Losses at the gene ends were 8 bases for V and 8 bases for J; bases not matched to a gene: 4. CDR3 in DNA: TGTGCCAGCCAGGGGGCGGGCGAAAAACTGTTTTTT. Residues: CASQGAGEKLFF.

CDR3 loop: CAISGQGIGEQYV. Here the CDR3 DNA reads TGTGCCATCAGCGGACAGGGGATCGGCGAGCAGTACGTC. The chain combines TRBV10-3 with TRBJ2-7, with 9 bases aligning to TRBD1. CDR3 size: 13 residues. CDR1 ENHRY and CDR2 SYGVKD come from the germline V gene. V lost 6 bases to trimming and J lost 6 bases; unmatched junction nucleotides: 6.

V is TRBV7-3 and J is TRBJ2-5, with D uncertain. Deletions cut 6 bases from V and 2 bases from J, with 10 bases between. The CDR3 is made up of 13 amino acids. From germline, CDR1 is SGHTA and CDR2 FQGTGA. The CDR3 sequence is CASSWTRQETQYF. CDR3 bases: TGTGCCAGCAGTTGGACGAGGCAAGAGACCCAGTACTTC.

This clonotype appeared a few times. This chain uses TRBV7-9 with TRBJ2-2, with D possibly matching TRBD1 (6 bases). CDR3 length: 15 residues. CDR1 is SEHNR, CDR2 FQNEAQ, per germline (reference sequence). The V gene lost 5 bases and the J gene lost 5 bases, with 15 bases spanning the gap. CDR3: CASSPTGPGTGELFF. The CDR3, as DNA: TGTGCCAGCAGCCCAACAGGGCCGGGGACCGGGGAGCTGTTTTTT. Full variable domain (rest looked up from reference TRBV7-9 and TRBJ2-2): DTGVSQNPRHKITKRGQNVTFRCDPISEHNRLYWYRQTLGQGPEFLTYFQNEAQLEKSRLLSDRFSAERPKGSFSTLEIQRTEQGDSAMYLCASSPTGPGTGELFFGEGSRLTVL.